These 17 T cell receptor beta chains were all obtained from the same sample, sequenced in a study of blood T cell repertoires in COVID-19. Assay used: immunoSEQ multiplex PCR; TCRdb lists only in-frame clones, some missing. The repertoire holds fewer than 250,000 clones, with about 91% as singletons. Sequencing was performed on peripheral blood. The receptors shown here come from a man aged 25-45 years with acute or convalescent COVID-19.

In its sample, this clone was seen once. J is TRBJ2-7 and V is TRBV28; 11 bases fit TRBD2. CDR1 is MDHEN, CDR2 SYDVKM, per germline. V shed 7 bases, J shed 1 base, and the junction held 6 bases outside the gene matches. The CDR3 loop spans 15 amino acids. Written as DNA, the CDR3 is TGTGCCAGCAATAAACTAGCGGGAGATTCCTACGAGCAGTACTTC. Its protein product is CASNKLAGDSYEQYF.

J is TRBJ2-7 and V is TRBV18; D call uncertain. Germline CDR1 reads KGHSH; CDR2 reads LQKENI. V was trimmed by 5 bases and J by 3 bases, leaving 8 bases between them. The CDR3 totals 12 residues. The CDR3 DNA reads TGTGCCAGCTCATTAGCTGGCTACGAGCAGTACTTC. It is translated as CASSLAGYEQYF.

V usage is TRBV5-1 and J usage is TRBJ1-5; 7 nucleotides line up with TRBD1. Trimming at V came to 4 bases and at J to 9 bases, leaving 22 bases not matched to a gene. Germline assignment: CDR1 SGHRS and CDR2 YFSETQ. The CDR3 is made up of 18 amino acids. The CDR3 region has the DNA TGCGCCAGCAGCAAGGATTCGCCTCCGGGACAGATTAATGTGCCCCAGCATTTT. It translates to CASSKDSPPGQINVPQHF. Full variable domain (rest looked up from reference TRBV5-1 and TRBJ1-5): KAGVTQTPRYLIKTRGQQVTLSCSPISGHRSVSWYQQTPGQGLQFLFEYFSETQRNKGNFPGRFSGRQFSNSRSEMNVSTLELGDSALYLCASSKDSPPGQINVPQHFGDGTRLSIL.

The J gene is TRBJ2-5, the V gene TRBV6-5, with 8 positions matching TRBD1. The germline CDR1 and CDR2 sequences are MNHEY and SVGAGI. This CDR3 comprises 15 residues. V dropped 0 bases and J dropped 4; count of bases not matched to a gene: 4. In nucleotides, the CDR3 is TGTGCCAGCAGTTACTCGCAGGGGGCTGGAGAGACCCAGTACTTC. The encoded protein is CASSYSQGAGETQYF.

The chain has TRBV14 and TRBJ1-6, with 12 nucleotides matching TRBD1. V lost 4 bases to trimming and J lost 10 bases; unmatched junction nucleotides: 5. The germline V gene has CDR1 SGHDN and CDR2 FVKESK. This CDR3 region has 15 residues. The CDR3 DNA reads as TGTGCCAGCAGCCTGGGACAGGGGGCCCGGTCACCCCTCCACTTT. Residues: CASSLGQGARSPLHF.

The chain has TRBV4-1 and TRBJ2-5; D remains unclear. V was pared by 1 base and J by 0 bases, with 3 bases between. Germline assignment: CDR1 MGHRA and CDR2 YSYEKL. The CDR3 loop spans 13 amino acids. Here the CDR3 reads CASSQGDQETQYF. The DNA of the CDR3 is TGCGCCAGCAGCCAAGGAGACCAAGAGACCCAGTACTTC.

The V gene is TRBV29-1, the J gene TRBJ2-3; tentative D call: TRBD2 (5 bases). This CDR3 has 14 amino acids. The V gene's germline CDR1 is SQVTM and CDR2 ANQGSEA. Trimming left V 4 bases short and J 2 bases short, with 13 bases between. The CDR3 bases are TGCAGCGTTGGAGGACTGATCAACACAGATACGCAGTATTTT. Encoded protein: CSVGGLINTDTQYF.

This chain connects TRBV5-1 to TRBJ2-3; 14 positions match TRBD2. This CDR3 spans 17 amino acids. From germline, CDR1 is SGHRS and CDR2 YFSETQ. Trimming at V came to 4 bases and at J to 0 bases, leaving 4 bases not matched to a gene. CDR3 nucleotides: TGCGCCAGCAGCCCGAGACTAGCGGGGGGGAGCACAGATACGCAGTATTTT. Translated, it gives CASSPRLAGGSTDTQYF.

V gene TRBV9 combines with J gene TRBJ1-2; D uncertain. V was shortened by 1 base and J by 8 bases, with 15 bases between the two germline ends. The CDR3 is made up of 14 amino acids. Germline V gene sequence: CDR1 SGDLS, CDR2 YYNGEE. The CDR3 bases are TGTGCCAGCAGCGTATCTAGGGAGTTGAGCGGCTACACCTTC. Translation gives CASSVSRELSGYTF.

This rearrangement joins TRBV5-5 to TRBJ1-1, with D tentatively TRBD1 (5 bases). The germline V gene encodes CDR1 SGHKS and CDR2 YYEKEE (reference sequence). Trimming took 0 bases from V and 1 from J, leaving 10 bases between them. This CDR3 is 15 amino acids long. CDR3 sequence (DNA): TGTGCCAGCAGCTTGGACTTAGGGGCGAACACTGAAGCTTTCTTT. It translates to CASSLDLGANTEAFF.

This clone has only one observation. The genes are TRBV11-2 and TRBJ2-7; D may be TRBD2 (5 bases). The CDR3 is made up of 14 amino acids. V lost 6 bases and J 5 bases, leaving 17 bases between the germline ends. Germline V gene sequence: CDR1 SGHAT, CDR2 FQNNGV. The CDR3 is CASRQQRSEDEQYF. CDR3 in DNA: TGTGCCAGCAGACAGCAGCGGTCGGAGGACGAGCAGTACTTC.

V and J are TRBV2 and TRBJ2-3, with 8 bases identical to TRBD2. The trim removed 7 bases at V and 4 bases at J, leaving 10 bases unmatched. Germline V gene data show CDR1 as SNHLY and CDR2 as FYNNEI. The CDR3 consists of 15 residues. The CDR3 DNA sequence: TGTGCCAGCACCAAAGCGGGAGAAGTACCAGATACGCAGTATTTT. This codes for CASTKAGEVPDTQYF.

This chain connects TRBV30 to TRBJ2-7, with 10 bases that match TRBD2. This CDR3 spans 14 amino acids. Germline-derived CDR1 and CDR2 are GTSNPN and SVGIG (reference sequence). CDR3 amino acids: CATIGLAGDYEQYF. Written as DNA, the CDR3 is TGTGCAACGATCGGGCTAGCGGGGGACTACGAGCAGTACTTC.

This chain uses TRBV24-1 with TRBJ2-1; 9 bases map to TRBD2. Germline trimming cut 3 bases from V and 6 bases from J; bases unmatched to any gene: 8. This CDR3 comprises 16 residues. CDR1 KGHDR and CDR2 SFDVKD come from the germline V gene. CDR3 loop: CATSDPKAGGRNEQFF. Here the CDR3 DNA reads TGTGCCACCAGTGATCCCAAAGCGGGAGGCCGCAATGAGCAGTTCTTC.

The chain carries TRBV10-3 and TRBJ2-7; 9 positions agree with TRBD1. The CDR3 contains 17 residues. The V gene's germline CDR1 is ENHRY and CDR2 SYGVKD. V was clipped by 3 bases and J by 1 base; unmatched bases: 10. In nucleotides, the CDR3 is TGTGCCATCAGTGATAGTGGCGGGACAGGGCCTTCCTACGAGCAGTACTTC. The encoded protein is CAISDSGGTGPSYEQYF.

The rearrangement joins TRBV4-1 to TRBJ1-2, with D perhaps matching TRBD1 (6 bases). The V and J ends lost 1 base and 4 bases respectively, with 19 bases between them. The CDR3 length is 17 residues. Germline V gene lookup returns CDR1 MGHRA and CDR2 YSYEKL. CDR3 in amino acids: CASSQGLTGIAGYGYTF. For the CDR3, the DNA is TGCGCCAGCAGCCAAGGTCTTACAGGGATCGCGGGCTATGGCTACACCTTC.

The CDR3, as DNA: TGTGCCAGCAGTCCGGGTGGGAGCGGGGGGCCCTACGAGCAGTACTTC. Translation gives CASSPGGSGGPYEQYF. The chain has TRBV28 and TRBJ2-7; 9 bases map to TRBD2. Trimming took 5 bases from V and 2 from J; bases not matched to a gene: 10. Germline V gene sequence: CDR1 MDHEN, CDR2 SYDVKM. CDR3 length: 16 residues.